The subject of this entry is one TCR beta chain. Antigen unknown. The CDR3 runs 15 residues. Germline V lookup: CDR1 DFQATT, CDR2 SNEGSKA (reference sequence). V was trimmed by 0 bases and J by 2 bases, leaving 14 bases between them. The data stem from a study of early T cells in non-severe SARS-CoV-2 infection. TCRdb fed the 5' RACE reads into MiXCR, producing one record per CDR3 protein. In the table there are 35,000 to 45,000 distinct CDR3 sequences, 10% to 15% of which are singletons. The study's findings and limits: There was a bias toward anti-spike CD8 responses in VDJdb matching, which missed private and CD4 specificities.

This clonotype was obtained from an adult who was a healthcare worker with PCR-confirmed SARS-CoV-2 infection or an uninfected control (not recorded which). The chain links TRBV20-1 to TRBJ2-7; D could derive from TRBD1 or TRBD2 (5 bases each). Sequencing was done on a sample of whole blood. CDR3 residues: CSARDLGTATYEQYF. For the CDR3, the DNA is TGCAGTGCTAGAGATCTCGGGACGGCTACCTACGAGCAGTACTTC.